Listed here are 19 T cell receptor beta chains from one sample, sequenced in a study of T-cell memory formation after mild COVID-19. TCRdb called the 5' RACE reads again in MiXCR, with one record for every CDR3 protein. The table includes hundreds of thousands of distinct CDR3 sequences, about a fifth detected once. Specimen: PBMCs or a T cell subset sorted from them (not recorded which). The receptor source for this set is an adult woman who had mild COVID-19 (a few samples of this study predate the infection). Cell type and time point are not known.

CDR3 residues: CASSMFSYEQYF. CDR3 nucleotide sequence: TGTGCCAGTAGTATGTTCAGCTACGAGCAGTACTTC. V and J are TRBV19 and TRBJ2-7; D remains unclear. V lost 3 bases, J lost 3 bases, and 6 bases lay in between. Germline V gives CDR1 LNHDA, CDR2 SQIVND (reference sequence). The length of the CDR3 is 12 residues.

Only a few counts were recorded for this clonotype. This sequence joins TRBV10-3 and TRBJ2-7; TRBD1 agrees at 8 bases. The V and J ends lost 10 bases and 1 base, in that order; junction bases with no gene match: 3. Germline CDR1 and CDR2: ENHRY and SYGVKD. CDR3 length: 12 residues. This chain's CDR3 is CATQGASYEQYF. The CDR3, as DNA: TGTGCCACTCAGGGGGCATCCTACGAGCAGTACTTC.

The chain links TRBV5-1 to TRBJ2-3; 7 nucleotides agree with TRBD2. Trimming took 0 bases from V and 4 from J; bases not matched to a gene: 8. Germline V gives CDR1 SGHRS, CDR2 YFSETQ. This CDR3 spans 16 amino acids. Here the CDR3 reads CASSLDFGEGPDTQYF. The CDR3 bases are TGCGCCAGCAGCTTGGATTTTGGGGAGGGTCCAGATACGCAGTATTTT.

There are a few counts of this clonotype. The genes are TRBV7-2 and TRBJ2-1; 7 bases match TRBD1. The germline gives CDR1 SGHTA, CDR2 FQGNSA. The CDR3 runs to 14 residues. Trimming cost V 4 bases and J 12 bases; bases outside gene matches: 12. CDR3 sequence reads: CASSSPTGSLGQFF. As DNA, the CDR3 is TGTGCCAGCAGCTCCCCGACAGGGTCTTTGGGGCAGTTCTTC.

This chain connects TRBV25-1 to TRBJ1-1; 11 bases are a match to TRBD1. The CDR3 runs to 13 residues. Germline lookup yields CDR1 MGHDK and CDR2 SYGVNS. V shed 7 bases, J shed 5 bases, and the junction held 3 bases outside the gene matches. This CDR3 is CASTGTGGTEAFF. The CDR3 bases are TGTGCCAGCACTGGGACAGGGGGGACTGAAGCTTTCTTT.

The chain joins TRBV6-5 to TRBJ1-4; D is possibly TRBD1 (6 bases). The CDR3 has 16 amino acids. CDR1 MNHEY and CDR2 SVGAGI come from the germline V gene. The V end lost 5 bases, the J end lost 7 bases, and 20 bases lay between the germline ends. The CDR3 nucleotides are TGTGCCAGCAGTACTGGAGGGGGGGCGATTGCTGAAAAACTGTTTTTT. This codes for CASSTGGGAIAEKLFF.

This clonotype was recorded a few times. The CDR3 region has the DNA TGTGCCAGCAGCTTGAACAGGGCCTACGAGCAGTACTTC. It encodes CASSLNRAYEQYF. This chain links TRBV7-2 with TRBJ2-7; tentative D call: TRBD1 (6 bases). With 3 bases removed from V and 2 bases from J, the gap between germline ends came to 8 bases. This CDR3 is 13 amino acids long. The germline gives CDR1 SGHTA, CDR2 FQGNSA.

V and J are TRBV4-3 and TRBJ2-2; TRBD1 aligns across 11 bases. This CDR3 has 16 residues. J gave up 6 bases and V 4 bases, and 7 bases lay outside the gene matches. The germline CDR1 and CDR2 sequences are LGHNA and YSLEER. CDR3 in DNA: TGCGCCAGCAGCCGAATCCTGGGACAGGGGGCCGGGGAGCTGTTTTTT. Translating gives CASSRILGQGAGELFF.

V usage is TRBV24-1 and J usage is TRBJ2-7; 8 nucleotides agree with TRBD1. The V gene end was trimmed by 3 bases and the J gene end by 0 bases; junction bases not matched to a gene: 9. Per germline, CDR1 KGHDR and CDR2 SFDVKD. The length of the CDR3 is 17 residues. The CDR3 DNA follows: TGTGCCACCAGTGATCGACTCAGGGGGCCGAGCTCCTACGAGCAGTACTTC. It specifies CATSDRLRGPSSYEQYF.

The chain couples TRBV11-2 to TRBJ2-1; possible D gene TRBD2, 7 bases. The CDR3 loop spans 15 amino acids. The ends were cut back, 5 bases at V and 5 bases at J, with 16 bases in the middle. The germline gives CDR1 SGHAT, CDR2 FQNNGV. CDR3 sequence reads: CASSLRGGGNNEQFF. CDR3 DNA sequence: TGTGCCAGCAGCCTCAGGGGCGGGGGTAACAATGAGCAGTTCTTC.

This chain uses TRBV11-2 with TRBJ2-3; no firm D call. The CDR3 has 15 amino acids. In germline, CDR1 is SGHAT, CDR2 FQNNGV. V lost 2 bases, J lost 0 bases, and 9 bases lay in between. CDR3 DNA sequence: TGTGCCAGCAGCTTAATACCATCTAGCACAGATACGCAGTATTTT. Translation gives CASSLIPSSTDTQYF.

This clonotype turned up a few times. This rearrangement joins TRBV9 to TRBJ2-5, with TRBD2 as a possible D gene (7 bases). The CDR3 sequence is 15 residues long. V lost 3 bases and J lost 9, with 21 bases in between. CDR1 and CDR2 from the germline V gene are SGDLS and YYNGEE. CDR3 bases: TGTGCCAGCAGCGAGACCAGTGTAGGGGGGGAGGCCCAGTACTTC. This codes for CASSETSVGGEAQYF.

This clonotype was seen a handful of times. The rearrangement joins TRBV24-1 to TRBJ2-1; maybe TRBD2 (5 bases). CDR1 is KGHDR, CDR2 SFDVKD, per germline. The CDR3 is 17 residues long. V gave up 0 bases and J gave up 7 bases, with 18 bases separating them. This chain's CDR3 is CATSDLPRAVERNEQFF. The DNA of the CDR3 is TGTGCCACCAGTGATTTGCCGCGGGCTGTCGAGCGGAATGAGCAGTTCTTC.

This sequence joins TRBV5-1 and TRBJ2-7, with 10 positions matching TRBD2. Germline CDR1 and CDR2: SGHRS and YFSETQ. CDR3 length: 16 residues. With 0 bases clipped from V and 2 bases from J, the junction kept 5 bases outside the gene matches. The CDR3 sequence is CASSLGLAGATYEQYF. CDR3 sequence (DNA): TGCGCCAGCAGCTTGGGACTAGCGGGCGCAACCTACGAGCAGTACTTC.

The CDR3 is CASSLAGRLAGADTQYF. The CDR3 coding sequence is TGCGCCAGCAGCTTGGCCGGTCGGCTAGCGGGTGCAGATACGCAGTATTTT. The chain combines TRBV5-1 with TRBJ2-3, with 8 bases identical to TRBD2. The CDR3 is 17 amino acids. In germline, CDR1 is SGHRS, CDR2 YFSETQ. The J segment lost 4 bases and the V segment lost 0 bases, leaving 10 bases of the junction unmatched.

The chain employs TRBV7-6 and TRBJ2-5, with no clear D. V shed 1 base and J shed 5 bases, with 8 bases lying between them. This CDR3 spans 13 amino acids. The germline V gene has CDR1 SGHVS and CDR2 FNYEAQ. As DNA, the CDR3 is TGTGCCAGCAGCTTAGTCTTAGTCGAGACCCAGTACTTC. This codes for CASSLVLVETQYF.

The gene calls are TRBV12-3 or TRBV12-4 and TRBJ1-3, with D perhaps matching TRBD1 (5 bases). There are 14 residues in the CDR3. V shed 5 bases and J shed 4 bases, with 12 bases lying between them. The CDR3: CASSLPGPGNTIYF. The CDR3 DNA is TGTGCCAGCAGTCTTCCGGGGCCCGGAAACACCATATATTTT.

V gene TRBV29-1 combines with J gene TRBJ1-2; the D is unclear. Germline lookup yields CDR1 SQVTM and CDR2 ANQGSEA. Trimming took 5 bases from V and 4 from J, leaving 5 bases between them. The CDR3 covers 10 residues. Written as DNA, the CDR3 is TGCAGCGTTTTCGCCTATGGCTACACCTTC. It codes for CSVFAYGYTF. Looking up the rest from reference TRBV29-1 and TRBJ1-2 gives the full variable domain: SAVISQKPSRDICQRGTSLTIQCQVDSQVTMMFWYRQQPGQSLTLIATANQGSEATYESGFVIDKFPISRPNLTFSTLTVSNMSPEDSSIYLCSVFAYGYTFGSGTRLTVV.

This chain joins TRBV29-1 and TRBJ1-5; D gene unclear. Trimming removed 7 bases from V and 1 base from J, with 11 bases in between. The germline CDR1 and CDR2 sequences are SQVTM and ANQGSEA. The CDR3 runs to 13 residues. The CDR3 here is CSGSDGSNQPQHF. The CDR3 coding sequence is TGCAGCGGGTCGGACGGGAGCAATCAGCCCCAGCATTTT.